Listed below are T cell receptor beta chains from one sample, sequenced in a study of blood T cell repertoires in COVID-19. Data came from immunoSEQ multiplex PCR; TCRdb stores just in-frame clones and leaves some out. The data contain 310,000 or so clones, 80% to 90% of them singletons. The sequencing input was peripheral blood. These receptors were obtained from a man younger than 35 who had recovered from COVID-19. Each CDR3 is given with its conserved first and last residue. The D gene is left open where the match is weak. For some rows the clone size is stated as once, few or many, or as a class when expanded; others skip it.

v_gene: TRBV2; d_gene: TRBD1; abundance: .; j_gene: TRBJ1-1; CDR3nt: TGTGCCAGCAAGGGGGCGAACACTGAAGCTTTCTTT; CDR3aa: CASKGANTEAFF
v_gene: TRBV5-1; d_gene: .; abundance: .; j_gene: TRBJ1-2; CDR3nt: TGCGCCAGCAGCTCCGACAGGTTTTATGGCTACACCTTC; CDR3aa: CASSSDRFYGYTF
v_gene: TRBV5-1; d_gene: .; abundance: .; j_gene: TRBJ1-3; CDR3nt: TGCGCCAGCAGCTTGGTGTCACTACTTGAGGCAAACACCATATATTTT; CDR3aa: CASSLVSLLEANTIYF
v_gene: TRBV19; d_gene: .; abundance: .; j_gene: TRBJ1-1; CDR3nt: TGTGCCAGTCTCCTCAGGCTCGGCGACACTGAAGCTTTCTTT; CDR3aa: CASLLRLGDTEAFF
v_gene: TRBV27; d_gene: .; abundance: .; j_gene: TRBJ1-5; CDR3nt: TGTACCAGCAGCCTAGGGGATGCGACTCAGCCCCAGCATTTT; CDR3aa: CTSSLGDATQPQHF
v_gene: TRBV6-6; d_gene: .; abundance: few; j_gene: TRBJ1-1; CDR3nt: TGTGCCAGCAGTTACCCAGGGTCGTATACTGAAGCTTTCTTT; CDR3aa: CASSYPGSYTEAFF
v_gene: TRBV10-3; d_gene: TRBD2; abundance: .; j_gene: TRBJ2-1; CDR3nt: TGTGCCATCATGGGACTAGCGGGGCTACAGTTCTTC; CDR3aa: CAIMGLAGLQFF
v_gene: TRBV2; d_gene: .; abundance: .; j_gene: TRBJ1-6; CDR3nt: TGTGCCAGCGGGGAGAGCTCCTATAATTCACCCCTCCACTTT; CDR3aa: CASGESSYNSPLHF
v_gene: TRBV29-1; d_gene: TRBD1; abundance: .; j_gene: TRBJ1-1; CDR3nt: TGCAGCGTTGATGGGGACAGCATGAACACTGAAGCTTTCTTT; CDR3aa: CSVDGDSMNTEAFF
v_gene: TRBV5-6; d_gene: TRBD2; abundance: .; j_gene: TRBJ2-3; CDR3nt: TGTGCCAGCAGCTTCCCTGGGGGGGCGCAGTATTTT; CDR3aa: CASSFPGGAQYF
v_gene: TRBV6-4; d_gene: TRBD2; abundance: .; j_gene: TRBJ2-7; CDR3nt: TGTGCCAGCAGAGAACTAGCGGGAGGGTGCTCCTACGAGCAGTACTTC; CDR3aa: CASRELAGGCSYEQYF
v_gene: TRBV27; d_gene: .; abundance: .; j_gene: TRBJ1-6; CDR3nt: TGTGCCAGCGGGGAGCGATATAATTCACCCCTCCACTTT; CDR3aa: CASGERYNSPLHF
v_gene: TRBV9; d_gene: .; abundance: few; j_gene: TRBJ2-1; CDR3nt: TGTGCCAGCAGCGTAGGCGGGGTCGGGCGGACTGAGCAGTTCTTC; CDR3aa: CASSVGGVGRTEQFF
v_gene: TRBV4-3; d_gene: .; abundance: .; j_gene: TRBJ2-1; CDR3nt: TGCGCCAGCAGCCAAGACGTCCAGGGTCCTTGGGAGCAGTTCTTC; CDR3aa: CASSQDVQGPWEQFF
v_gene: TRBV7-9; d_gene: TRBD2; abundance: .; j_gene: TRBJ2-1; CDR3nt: TGTGCCAGCAGGAGCGGGGGAGGGGACAATGAGCAGTTCTTC; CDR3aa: CASRSGGGDNEQFF
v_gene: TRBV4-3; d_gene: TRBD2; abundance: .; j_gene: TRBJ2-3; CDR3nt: TGCGCCAGCAGCCAAGTGGGCGGGGGTTCAGATACGCAGTATTTT; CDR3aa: CASSQVGGGSDTQYF
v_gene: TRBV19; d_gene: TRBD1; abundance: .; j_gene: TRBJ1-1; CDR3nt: TGTGCCAGCGCGTTTGGGACAGCTGAAGCTTTCTTT; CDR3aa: CASAFGTAEAFF
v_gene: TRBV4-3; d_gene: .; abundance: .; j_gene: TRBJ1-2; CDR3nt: TGCGCCAGCAGCCAAGAAATAGGGGCCTTAACTAACTATGGCTACACCTTC; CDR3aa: CASSQEIGALTNYGYTF
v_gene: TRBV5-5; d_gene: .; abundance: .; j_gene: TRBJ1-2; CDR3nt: TGTGCCAGCAGCTTGGGGAGTCGGGGCTATGGCTACACCTTC; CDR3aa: CASSLGSRGYGYTF
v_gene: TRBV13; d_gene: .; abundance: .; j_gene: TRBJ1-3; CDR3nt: TGTGCCAGCAGCTTAGTAGGGAGGGGTGGCTCTGGAAACACCATATATTTT; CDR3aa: CASSLVGRGGSGNTIYF
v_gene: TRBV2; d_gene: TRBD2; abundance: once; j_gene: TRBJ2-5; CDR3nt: TGTGCCAGCAGGGCCGGACTAGCGGGCCGCCAAGAGACCCAGTACTTC; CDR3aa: CASRAGLAGRQETQYF
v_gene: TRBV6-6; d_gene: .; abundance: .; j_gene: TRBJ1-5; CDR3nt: TGTGCCAGCCTACTAGACCCGGGGGGCAATCAGCCCCAGCATTTT; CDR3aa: CASLLDPGGNQPQHF
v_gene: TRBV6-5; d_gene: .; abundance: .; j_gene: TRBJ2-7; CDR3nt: TGTGCCAGCAGACCAGGGGTTGTGGAGCAGTACTTC; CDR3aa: CASRPGVVEQYF
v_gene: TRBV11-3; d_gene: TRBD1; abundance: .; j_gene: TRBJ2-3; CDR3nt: TGTGCCAGCAGCTTACCCCGGGGAGGACAGGGAGGAGATACGCAGTATTTT; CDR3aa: CASSLPRGGQGGDTQYF
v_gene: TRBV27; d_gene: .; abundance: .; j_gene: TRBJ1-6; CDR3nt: TGTGCCAGCAGTTTACTAGGCGGAGCAATGTATAATTCACCCCTCCACTTT; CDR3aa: CASSLLGGAMYNSPLHF
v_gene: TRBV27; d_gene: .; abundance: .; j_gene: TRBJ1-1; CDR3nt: TGTGCCAGCAGTTTTATTGCAGGGAGGCACACTGAAGCTTTCTTT; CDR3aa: CASSFIAGRHTEAFF
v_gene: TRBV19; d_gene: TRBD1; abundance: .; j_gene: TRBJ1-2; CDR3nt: TGTGCCAGTACTGGACAGGCCTATGGCTACACCTTC; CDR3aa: CASTGQAYGYTF
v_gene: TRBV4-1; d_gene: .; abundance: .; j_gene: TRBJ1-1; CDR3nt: TGCGCCAGCAGCCAAGTGGGGTCAGGGGCGCTGAACACTGAAGCTTTCTTT; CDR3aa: CASSQVGSGALNTEAFF
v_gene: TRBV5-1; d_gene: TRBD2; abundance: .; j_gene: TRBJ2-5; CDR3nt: TGCGCCAGCAGCTTGGACGGGGGGGTCAGAGAGACCCAGTACTTC; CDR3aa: CASSLDGGVRETQYF
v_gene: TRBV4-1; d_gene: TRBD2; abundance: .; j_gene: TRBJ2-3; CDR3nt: TGCGCCAGCAGCCAAGGGGCTAGCGGGGCTAGCACAGATACGCAGTATTTT; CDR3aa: CASSQGASGASTDTQYF
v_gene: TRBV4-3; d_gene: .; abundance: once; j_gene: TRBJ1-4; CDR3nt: TGCGCCAGCAGCCAAGATATGGGCGTCTTCGATGAAAAACTGTTTTTT; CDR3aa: CASSQDMGVFDEKLFF
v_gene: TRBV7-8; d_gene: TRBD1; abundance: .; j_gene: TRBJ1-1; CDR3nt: TGTGCCAGCAGCTTAGCTGGACAGGGGATGAACACTGAAGCTTTCTTT; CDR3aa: CASSLAGQGMNTEAFF
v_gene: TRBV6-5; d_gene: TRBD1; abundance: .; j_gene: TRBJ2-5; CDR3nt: TGTGCCACCGGGACAGCTGAAGAGACCCAGTACTTC; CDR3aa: CATGTAEETQYF
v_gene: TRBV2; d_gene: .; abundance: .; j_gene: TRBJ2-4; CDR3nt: TGTGCCAGCACCATACAGCTAGCCAAAAACATTCAGTACTTC; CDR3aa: CASTIQLAKNIQYF
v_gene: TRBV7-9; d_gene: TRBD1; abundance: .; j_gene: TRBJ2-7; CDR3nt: TGTGCCAGCAGCCCAGGAGACAGGGCGGGCGAGCAGTACTTC; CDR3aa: CASSPGDRAGEQYF
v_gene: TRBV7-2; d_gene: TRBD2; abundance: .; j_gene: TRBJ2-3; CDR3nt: TGTGCCAGCAGCTTATATCAGAAGCGGGAGTTGACAGATACGCAGTATTTT; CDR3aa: CASSLYQKRELTDTQYF
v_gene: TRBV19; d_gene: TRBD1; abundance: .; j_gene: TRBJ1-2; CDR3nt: TGTGCCAGTACTCCACAGGGGGCGAGCTATGGCTACACCTTC; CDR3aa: CASTPQGASYGYTF
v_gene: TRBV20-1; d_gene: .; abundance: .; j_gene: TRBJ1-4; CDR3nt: TGCAGTGCTACAACAGGGGAAAAACTGTTTTTT; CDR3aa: CSATTGEKLFF
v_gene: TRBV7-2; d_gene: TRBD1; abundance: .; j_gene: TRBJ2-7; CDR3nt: TGTGCCAGCAGCTGGACAGGGTTAAACTACGAGCAGTACTTC; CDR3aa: CASSWTGLNYEQYF
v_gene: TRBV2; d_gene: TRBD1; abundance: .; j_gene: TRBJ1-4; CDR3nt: TGTGCCAGCAGGGACAGTCAGGGGGTAGGGGAAAAACTGTTTTTT; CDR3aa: CASRDSQGVGEKLFF
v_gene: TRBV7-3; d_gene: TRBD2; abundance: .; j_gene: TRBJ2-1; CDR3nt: TGTGCCAGCAGCGCCAACCAACCACTAGCGGGAGGGCCCGATGAGCAGTTCTTC; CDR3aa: CASSANQPLAGGPDEQFF
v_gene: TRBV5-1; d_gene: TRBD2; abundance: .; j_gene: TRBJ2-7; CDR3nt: TGCGCCAGCAGCTGGAGGACTAGCGGGGAATTAACTTACGAGCAGTACTTC; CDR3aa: CASSWRTSGELTYEQYF
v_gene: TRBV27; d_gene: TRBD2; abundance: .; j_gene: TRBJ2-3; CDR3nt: TGTGCCAGCAGATTTAGCGGGAGGGCGGGAGATACGCAGTATTTT; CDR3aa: CASRFSGRAGDTQYF
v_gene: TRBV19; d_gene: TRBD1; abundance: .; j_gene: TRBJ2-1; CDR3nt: TGTGCCAGTAGTATAGGTCCCTGGGACAGGAGCTACAATGAGCAGTTCTTC; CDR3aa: CASSIGPWDRSYNEQFF
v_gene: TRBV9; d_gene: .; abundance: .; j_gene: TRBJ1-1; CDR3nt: TGTGCCAGCAGCGTAGAACCGGGGGGGTCGGGCACTGAAGCTTTCTTT; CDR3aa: CASSVEPGGSGTEAFF
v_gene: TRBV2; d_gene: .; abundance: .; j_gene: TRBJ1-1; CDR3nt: TGTGCCAGCAGCGAACCGGGACAGAACACTGAAGCTTTCTTT; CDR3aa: CASSEPGQNTEAFF
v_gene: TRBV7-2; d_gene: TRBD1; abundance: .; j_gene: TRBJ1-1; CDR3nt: TGTGCCAGCAGCTCACAGGGGAACCCTGAAGCTTTCTTT; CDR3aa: CASSSQGNPEAFF
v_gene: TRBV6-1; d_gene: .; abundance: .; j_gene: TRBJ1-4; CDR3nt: TGTGCCAGCAGTGAAGCGCAGGGAGGTAATGAAAAACTGTTTTTT; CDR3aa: CASSEAQGGNEKLFF
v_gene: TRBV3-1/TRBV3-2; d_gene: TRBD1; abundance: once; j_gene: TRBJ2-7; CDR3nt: TGTGCCAGCAGCGGATCCGGGACAGCCTACGAGCAGTACTTC; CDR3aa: CASSGSGTAYEQYF
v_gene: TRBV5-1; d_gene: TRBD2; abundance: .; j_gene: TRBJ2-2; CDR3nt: TGCGCCAGCAGCCATCTAGCGGGAGAGAACACCGGGGAGCTGTTTTTT; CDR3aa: CASSHLAGENTGELFF
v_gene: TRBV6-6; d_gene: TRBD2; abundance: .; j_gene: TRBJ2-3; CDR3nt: TGTGCCAGCAGGACTAGCGGGGGCACAGATACGCAGTATTTT; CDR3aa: CASRTSGGTDTQYF
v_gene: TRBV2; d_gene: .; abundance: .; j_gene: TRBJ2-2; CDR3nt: TGTGCCAGCAGGCCGGGGGCCGGGGAGCTGTTTTTT; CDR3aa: CASRPGAGELFF
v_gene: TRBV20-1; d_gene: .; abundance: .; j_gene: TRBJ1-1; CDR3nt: TGCAGTGTTGACAGGAACACTGAAGCTTTCTTT; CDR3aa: CSVDRNTEAFF
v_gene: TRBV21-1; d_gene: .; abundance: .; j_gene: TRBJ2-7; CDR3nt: TGTGCCAGCAGCAAATGTGGGACAGGGAACTTC; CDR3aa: CASSKCGTGNF
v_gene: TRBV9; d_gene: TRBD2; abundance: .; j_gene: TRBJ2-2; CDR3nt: TGTGCCAGCAGCAGGGGACTAGCGGGGGGGCCCGGAAACACCGGGGAGCTGTTTTTT; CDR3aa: CASSRGLAGGPGNTGELFF
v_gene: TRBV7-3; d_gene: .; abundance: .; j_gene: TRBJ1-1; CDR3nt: TGTGCCAGCAGCCAGGGACATTTTCCCACTGAAGCTTTCTTT; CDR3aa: CASSQGHFPTEAFF
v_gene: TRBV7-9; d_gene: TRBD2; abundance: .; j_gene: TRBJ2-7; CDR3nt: TGTGCCAGCAGCTCAACCGGGACTAGCGGGGCTATGGGATCCTACGAGCAGTACTTC; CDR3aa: CASSSTGTSGAMGSYEQYF
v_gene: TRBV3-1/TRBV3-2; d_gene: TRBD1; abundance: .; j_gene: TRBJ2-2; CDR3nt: TGTGCCAGCAGCCGTACTCCGGGACAGGGTTGGGACACCGGGGAGCTGTTTTTT; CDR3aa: CASSRTPGQGWDTGELFF
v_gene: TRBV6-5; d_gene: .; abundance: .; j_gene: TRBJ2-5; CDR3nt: TGTGCCAGCAGTTACTCGCCGGGGGAAGAGACCCAGTACTTC; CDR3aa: CASSYSPGEETQYF
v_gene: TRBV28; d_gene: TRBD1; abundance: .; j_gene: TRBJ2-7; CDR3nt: TGTGCCAGCAGAATGGGACAGGGGTTTATCTCCTACGAGCAGTACTTC; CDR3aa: CASRMGQGFISYEQYF